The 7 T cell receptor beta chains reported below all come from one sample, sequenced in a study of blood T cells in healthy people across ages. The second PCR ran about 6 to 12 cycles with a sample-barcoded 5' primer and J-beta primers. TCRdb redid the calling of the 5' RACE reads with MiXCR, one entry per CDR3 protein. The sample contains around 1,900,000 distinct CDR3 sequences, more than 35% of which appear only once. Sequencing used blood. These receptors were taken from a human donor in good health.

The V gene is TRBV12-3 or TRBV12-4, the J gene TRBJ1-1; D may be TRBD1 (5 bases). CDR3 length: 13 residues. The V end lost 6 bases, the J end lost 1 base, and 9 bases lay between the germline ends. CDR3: CASRGTQNTEAFF. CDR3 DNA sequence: TGTGCCAGCAGGGGGACTCAGAACACTGAAGCTTTCTTT.

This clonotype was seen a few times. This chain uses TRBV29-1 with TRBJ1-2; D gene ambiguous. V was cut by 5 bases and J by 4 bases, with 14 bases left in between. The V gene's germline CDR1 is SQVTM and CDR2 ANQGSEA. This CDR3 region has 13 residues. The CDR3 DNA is TGCAGCGTTAACGACGGACTCTTCTATGGCTACACCTTC. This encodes CSVNDGLFYGYTF.

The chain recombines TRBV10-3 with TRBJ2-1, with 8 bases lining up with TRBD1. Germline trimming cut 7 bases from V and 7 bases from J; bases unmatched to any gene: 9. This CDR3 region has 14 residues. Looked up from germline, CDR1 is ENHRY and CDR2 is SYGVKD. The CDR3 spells CAINMDRDLNEQFF. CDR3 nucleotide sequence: TGTGCCATCAACATGGACAGGGACTTGAATGAGCAGTTCTTC.

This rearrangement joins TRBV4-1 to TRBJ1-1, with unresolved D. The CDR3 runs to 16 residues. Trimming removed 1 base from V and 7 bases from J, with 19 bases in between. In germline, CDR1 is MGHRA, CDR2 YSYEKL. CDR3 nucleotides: TGCGCCAGCAGCCAAGTCTCACACTTCCCCAGCGGTGAAGCTTTCTTT. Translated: CASSQVSHFPSGEAFF.

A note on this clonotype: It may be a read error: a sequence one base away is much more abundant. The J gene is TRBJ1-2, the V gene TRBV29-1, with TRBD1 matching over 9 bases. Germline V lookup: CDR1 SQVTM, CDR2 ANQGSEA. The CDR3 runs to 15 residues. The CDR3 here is CSVEDRDRGNCGYTF. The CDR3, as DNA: TGCAGCGTTGAAGATCGAGACAGGGGGAACTGTGGCTACACCTTC.

In DNA, the CDR3 is TGCGCCAGCAGCCAAGGTTCTTCGGGGAACACTGAAGCTTTCTTT. Translated, it gives CASSQGSSGNTEAFF. V gene TRBV4-3 combines with J gene TRBJ1-1; D is uncertain. The CDR3 consists of 15 residues. In germline, CDR1 is LGHNA, CDR2 YSLEER. The V and J ends lost 1 base and 1 base respectively, with 10 bases between them.

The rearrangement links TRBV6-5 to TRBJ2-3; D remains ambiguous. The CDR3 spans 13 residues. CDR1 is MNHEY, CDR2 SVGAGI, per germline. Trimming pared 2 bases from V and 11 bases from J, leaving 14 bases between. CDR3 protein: CASSYTPSIGQYF. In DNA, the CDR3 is TGTGCCAGCAGTTACACCCCATCTATAGGGCAGTATTTT.